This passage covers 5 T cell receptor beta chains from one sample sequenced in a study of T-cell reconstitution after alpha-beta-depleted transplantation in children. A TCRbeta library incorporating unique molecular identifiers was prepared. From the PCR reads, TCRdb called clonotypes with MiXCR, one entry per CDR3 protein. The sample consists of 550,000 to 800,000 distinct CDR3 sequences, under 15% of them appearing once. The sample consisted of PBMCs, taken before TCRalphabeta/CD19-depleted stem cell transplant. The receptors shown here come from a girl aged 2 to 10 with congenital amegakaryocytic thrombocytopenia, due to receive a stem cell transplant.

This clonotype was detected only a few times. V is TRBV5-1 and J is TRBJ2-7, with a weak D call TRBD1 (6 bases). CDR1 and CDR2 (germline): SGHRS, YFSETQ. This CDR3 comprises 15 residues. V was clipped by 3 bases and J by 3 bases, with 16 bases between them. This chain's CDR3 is CASSSAVTGNYEQYF. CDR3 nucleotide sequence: TGCGCCAGCAGCTCCGCCGTTACAGGGAACTACGAGCAGTACTTC.

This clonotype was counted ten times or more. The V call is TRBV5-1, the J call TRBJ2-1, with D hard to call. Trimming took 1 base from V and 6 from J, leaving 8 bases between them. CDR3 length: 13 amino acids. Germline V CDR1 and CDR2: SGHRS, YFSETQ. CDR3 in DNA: TGCGCCAGCAGCTTGCGGTTGGGCAATGAGCAGTTCTTC. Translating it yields CASSLRLGNEQFF. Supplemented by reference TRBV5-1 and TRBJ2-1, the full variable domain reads KAGVTQTPRYLIKTRGQQVTLSCSPISGHRSVSWYQQTPGQGLQFLFEYFSETQRNKGNFPGRFSGRQFSNSRSEMNVSTLELGDSALYLCASSLRLGNEQFFGPGTRLTVL.

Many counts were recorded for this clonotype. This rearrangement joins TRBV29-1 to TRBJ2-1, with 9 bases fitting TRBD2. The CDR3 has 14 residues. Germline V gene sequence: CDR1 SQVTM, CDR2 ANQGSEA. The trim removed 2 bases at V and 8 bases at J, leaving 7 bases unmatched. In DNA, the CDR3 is TGCAGCGTTGAACCTAGCGGGATAGGCGATGAGCAGTTCTTC. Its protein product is CSVEPSGIGDEQFF.

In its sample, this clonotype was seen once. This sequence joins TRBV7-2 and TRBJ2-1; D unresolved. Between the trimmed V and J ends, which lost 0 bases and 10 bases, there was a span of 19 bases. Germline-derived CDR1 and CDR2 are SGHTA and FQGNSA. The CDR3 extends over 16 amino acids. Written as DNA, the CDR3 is TGTGCCAGCAGCTTAGCGCAAGACTTTTTGATCCGGGAGCAGTTCTTC. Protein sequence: CASSLAQDFLIREQFF.

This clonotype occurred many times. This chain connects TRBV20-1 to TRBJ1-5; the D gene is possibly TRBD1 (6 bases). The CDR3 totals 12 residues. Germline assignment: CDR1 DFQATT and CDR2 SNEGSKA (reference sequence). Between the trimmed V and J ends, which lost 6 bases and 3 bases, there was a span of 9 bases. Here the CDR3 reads CSARQVNQPQHF. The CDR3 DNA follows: TGCAGTGCCCGACAGGTCAATCAGCCCCAGCATTTT.